The next 11 T cell receptor beta chains were all read from a single sample in a study of T cell responses to AZD1222 COVID-19 vaccine. Here immunoSEQ multiplex PCR was the method, and the copy in TCRdb shows in-frame clones only, minus some. The table records roughly 120,000 clones, roughly 90% of them present only once. The source was peripheral blood, collected 28 days after the second AZD1222 dose. The source is an adult who received the AZD1222 COVID-19 vaccine.

This chain joins TRBV3-1 (or the pseudogene TRBV3-2) and TRBJ2-3, with 8 bases identical to TRBD1. CDR1 is LGHDT, CDR2 YNNKEL, per germline (reference sequence). This CDR3 is 14 amino acids long. Trimming removed 3 bases from V and 6 bases from J; junction bases left unmatched: 5. This chain's CDR3 is CASSQQGAADTQYF. CDR3 nucleotides: TGTGCCAGCAGCCAGCAGGGGGCAGCGGATACGCAGTATTTT.

V usage is TRBV28 and J usage is TRBJ2-7, with 8 bases identical to TRBD1. Germline CDR1 is MDHEN and CDR2 is SYDVKM. CDR3 length equals 15 residues. V lost 4 bases to trimming and J lost 1 base; unmatched junction nucleotides: 6. The CDR3 loop is CASSSRGHRSYEQYF. As DNA, the CDR3 is TGTGCCAGCAGTTCCAGGGGGCACAGATCCTACGAGCAGTACTTC.

This chain uses TRBV12-3 or TRBV12-4 with TRBJ2-2; 8 bases fit TRBD1. V lost 6 bases, J lost 6 bases, and 3 bases stayed unmatched. The CDR3 is 13 amino acids. This CDR3 reads CASSLTGAGELFF. The DNA for the CDR3 is TGTGCCAGCAGCTTGACAGGGGCCGGGGAGCTGTTTTTT.

The chain combines TRBV19 with TRBJ2-3, with a possible D match to TRBD2 (5 bases). The CDR3 has 15 amino acids. Germline V gene data show CDR1 as LNHDA and CDR2 as SQIVND (reference sequence). The V end lost 6 bases, the J end lost 0 bases, and 13 bases lay between the germline ends. CDR3 loop: CASSGILPSTDTQYF. In DNA form, the CDR3 reads TGTGCCAGTAGCGGGATTCTCCCTAGCACAGATACGCAGTATTTT.

This sequence joins TRBV4-3 and TRBJ2-1, with D tentatively TRBD2 (6 bases). Deletions cut 4 bases from V and 10 bases from J, with 14 bases between. The V gene's germline CDR1 is LGHNA and CDR2 YSLEER. The CDR3 runs 13 residues. The CDR3 nucleotides read TGCGCCAGCAGCCTCCTTAGCGGACTCGAGCAGTTCTTC. It translates to CASSLLSGLEQFF.

A few counts support this clone. The chain combines TRBV19 with TRBJ2-2, with 7 bases that match TRBD2. Germline CDR1 is LNHDA and CDR2 is SQIVND (reference sequence). This CDR3 region has 17 residues. The junction had 15 bases not matched to a gene; V was cut back by 6 bases and J by 5 bases. The CDR3 region is CASSRYGAGVDTGELFF. In nucleotides, the CDR3 is TGTGCCAGTAGCCGATACGGCGCGGGGGTAGATACCGGGGAGCTGTTTTTT.

The chain carries TRBV29-1 and TRBJ1-2, with D maybe TRBD1 (6 bases). V was shortened by 6 bases and J by 4 bases, with 12 bases between the two germline ends. Per the germline V gene, CDR1 is SQVTM and CDR2 is ANQGSEA. This CDR3 spans 12 amino acids. CDR3 in DNA: TGCAGCGTCCGGACAGTCGGCTATGGCTACACCTTC. Translated: CSVRTVGYGYTF.

The chain links TRBV27 to TRBJ1-5; possibly TRBD1 for D (5 bases). CDR1 is MNHEY and CDR2 is SMNVEV in the germline V gene (reference sequence). Trimming cost V 6 bases and J 4 bases, with 13 bases left between them. The CDR3 covers 14 residues. The CDR3 reads CASSRAGGNQPQHF. The CDR3 nucleotides are TGTGCCAGCAGCCGGGCGGGGGGGAATCAGCCCCAGCATTTT.

J is TRBJ1-5 and V is TRBV6-5; the match to TRBD1 covers 9 bases. In germline, CDR1 is MNHEY, CDR2 SVGAGI. The CDR3 runs to 14 residues. V shed 7 bases and J 8 bases; nucleotides not matched to a gene: 9. CDR3 in DNA: TGTGCCAGCATCCCGGACAGGGGTAATAAGCCCCAGCATTTT. Amino acids: CASIPDRGNKPQHF.

This clone has a single count. The V call is TRBV29-1, the J call TRBJ1-1; D ambiguous. The germline CDR1 and CDR2 sequences are SQVTM and ANQGSEA. The CDR3 is 11 residues long. V dropped 6 bases and J dropped 8 bases, with 13 bases sitting between them. The CDR3 DNA reads as TGCAGCGTGGCCAGGCAGGCAGAAGCTTTCTTT. It specifies CSVARQAEAFF.

The V call is TRBV6-1, the J call TRBJ1-5, with unresolved D. The CDR3 covers 14 residues. The V and J ends lost 3 bases and 2 bases respectively, with 8 bases between them. The germline CDR1 and CDR2 sequences are MNHNS and SASEGT. This CDR3 reads CASSEFRGNQPQHF. The CDR3 DNA reads TGTGCCAGCAGTGAGTTCCGGGGCAATCAGCCCCAGCATTTT.